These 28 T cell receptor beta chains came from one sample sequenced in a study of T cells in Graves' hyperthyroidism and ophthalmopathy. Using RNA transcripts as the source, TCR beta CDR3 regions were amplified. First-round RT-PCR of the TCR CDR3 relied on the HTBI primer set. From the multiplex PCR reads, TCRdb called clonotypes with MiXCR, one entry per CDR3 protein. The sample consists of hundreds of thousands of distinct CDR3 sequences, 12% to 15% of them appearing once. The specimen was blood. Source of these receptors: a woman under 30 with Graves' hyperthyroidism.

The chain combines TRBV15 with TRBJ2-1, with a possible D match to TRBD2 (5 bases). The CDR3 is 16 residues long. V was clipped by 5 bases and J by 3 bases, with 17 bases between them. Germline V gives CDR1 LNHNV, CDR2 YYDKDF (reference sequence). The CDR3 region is CATSALAGLFYNEQFF. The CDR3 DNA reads TGTGCCACCAGCGCCCTGGCGGGCCTTTTCTACAATGAGCAGTTCTTC.

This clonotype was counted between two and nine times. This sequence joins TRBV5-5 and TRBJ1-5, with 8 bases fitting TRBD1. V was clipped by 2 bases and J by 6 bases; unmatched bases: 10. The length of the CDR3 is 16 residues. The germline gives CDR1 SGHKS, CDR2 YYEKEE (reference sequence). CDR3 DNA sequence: TGTGCCAGCAGCTTCCTGGACAGGGCTCAAATTCAGCCCCAGCATTTT. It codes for CASSFLDRAQIQPQHF.

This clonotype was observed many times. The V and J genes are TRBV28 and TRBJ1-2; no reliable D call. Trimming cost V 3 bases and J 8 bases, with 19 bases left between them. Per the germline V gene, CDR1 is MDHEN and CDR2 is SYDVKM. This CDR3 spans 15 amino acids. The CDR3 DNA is TGTGCCAGCAGTTTCAAGTCTTCCTGGGCGCGGGGCTACACCTTC. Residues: CASSFKSSWARGYTF.

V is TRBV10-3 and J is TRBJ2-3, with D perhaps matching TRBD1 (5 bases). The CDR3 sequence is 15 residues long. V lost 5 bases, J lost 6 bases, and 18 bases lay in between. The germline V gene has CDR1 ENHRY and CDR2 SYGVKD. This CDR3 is CAISLAQGEPDTQYF. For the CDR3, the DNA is TGTGCCATCAGTCTGGCTCAAGGGGAACCGGATACGCAGTATTTT.

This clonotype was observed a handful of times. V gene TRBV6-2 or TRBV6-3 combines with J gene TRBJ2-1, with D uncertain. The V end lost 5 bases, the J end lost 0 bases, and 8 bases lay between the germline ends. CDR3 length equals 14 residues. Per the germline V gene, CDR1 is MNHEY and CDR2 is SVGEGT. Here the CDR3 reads CASSGASSYNEQFF. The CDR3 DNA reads TGTGCCAGCAGTGGAGCTAGCTCCTACAATGAGCAGTTCTTC.

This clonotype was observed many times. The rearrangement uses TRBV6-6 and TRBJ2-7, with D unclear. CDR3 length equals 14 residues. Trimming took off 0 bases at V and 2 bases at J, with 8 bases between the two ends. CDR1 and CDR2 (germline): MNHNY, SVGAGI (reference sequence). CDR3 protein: CASSYSIGPYEQYF. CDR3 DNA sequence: TGTGCCAGCAGTTACTCGATAGGACCCTACGAGCAGTACTTC.

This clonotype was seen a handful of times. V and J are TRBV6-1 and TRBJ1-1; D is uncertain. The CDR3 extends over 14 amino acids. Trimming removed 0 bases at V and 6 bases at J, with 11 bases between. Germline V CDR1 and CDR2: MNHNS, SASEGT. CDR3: CASSEAPSSAEAFF. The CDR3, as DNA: TGTGCCAGCAGTGAAGCCCCATCCTCCGCTGAAGCTTTCTTT.

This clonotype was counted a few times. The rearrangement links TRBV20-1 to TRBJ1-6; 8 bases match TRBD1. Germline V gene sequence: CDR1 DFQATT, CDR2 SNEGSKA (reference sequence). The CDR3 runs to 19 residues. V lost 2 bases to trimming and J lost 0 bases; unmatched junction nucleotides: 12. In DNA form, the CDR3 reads TGCAGTGCTAGACGCAGGGACAGGAGCTTCTTCTCCTATAATTCACCCCTCCACTTT. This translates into CSARRRDRSFFSYNSPLHF.

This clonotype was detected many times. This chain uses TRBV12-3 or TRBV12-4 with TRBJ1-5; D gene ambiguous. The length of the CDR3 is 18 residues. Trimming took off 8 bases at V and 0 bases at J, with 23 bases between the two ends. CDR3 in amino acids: CASSRAEGKYHSNQPQHF. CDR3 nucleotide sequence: TGTGCCAGCTCAAGAGCGGAGGGCAAATATCATAGCAATCAGCCCCAGCATTTT.

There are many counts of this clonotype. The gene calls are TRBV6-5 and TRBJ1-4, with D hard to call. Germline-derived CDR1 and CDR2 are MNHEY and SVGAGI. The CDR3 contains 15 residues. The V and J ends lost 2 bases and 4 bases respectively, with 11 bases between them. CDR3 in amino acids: CASSYQGLGNEKLFF. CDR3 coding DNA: TGTGCCAGCAGTTACCAAGGGCTGGGTAATGAAAAACTGTTTTTT.

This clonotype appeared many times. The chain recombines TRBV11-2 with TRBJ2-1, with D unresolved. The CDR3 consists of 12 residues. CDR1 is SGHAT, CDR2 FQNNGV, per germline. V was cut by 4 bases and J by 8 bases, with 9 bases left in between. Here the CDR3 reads CASSSIVDEQFF. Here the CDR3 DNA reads TGTGCCAGCAGCTCGATTGTGGATGAGCAGTTCTTC.

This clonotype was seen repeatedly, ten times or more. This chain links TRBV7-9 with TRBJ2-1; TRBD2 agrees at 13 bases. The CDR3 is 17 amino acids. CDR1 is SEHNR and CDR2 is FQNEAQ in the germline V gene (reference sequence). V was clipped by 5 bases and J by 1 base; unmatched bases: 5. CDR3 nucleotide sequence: TGTGCCAGCAGCACACGACTAGCGGGAGGTTCCTACAATGAGCAGTTCTTC. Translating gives CASSTRLAGGSYNEQFF.

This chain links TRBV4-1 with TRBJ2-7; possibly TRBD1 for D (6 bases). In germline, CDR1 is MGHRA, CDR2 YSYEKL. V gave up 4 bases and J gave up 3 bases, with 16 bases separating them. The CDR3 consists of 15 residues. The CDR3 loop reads CASSPRPLDSYEQYF. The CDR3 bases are TGCGCCAGCAGCCCTCGCCCCCTGGACAGCTACGAGCAGTACTTC.

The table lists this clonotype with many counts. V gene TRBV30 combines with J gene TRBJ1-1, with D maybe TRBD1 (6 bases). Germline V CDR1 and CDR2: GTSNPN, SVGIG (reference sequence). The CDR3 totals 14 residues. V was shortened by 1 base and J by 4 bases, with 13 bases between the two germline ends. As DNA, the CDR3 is TGTGCCTGGAGTGGGGGGGGCGCCTTCACTGAAGCTTTCTTT. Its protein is CAWSGGGAFTEAFF.

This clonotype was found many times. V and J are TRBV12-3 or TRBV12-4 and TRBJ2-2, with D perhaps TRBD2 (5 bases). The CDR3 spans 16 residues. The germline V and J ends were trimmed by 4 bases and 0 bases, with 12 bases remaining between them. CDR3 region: CASSWLRRSNTGELFF. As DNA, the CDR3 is TGTGCCAGCAGTTGGCTCAGGAGGTCGAACACCGGGGAGCTGTTTTTT.

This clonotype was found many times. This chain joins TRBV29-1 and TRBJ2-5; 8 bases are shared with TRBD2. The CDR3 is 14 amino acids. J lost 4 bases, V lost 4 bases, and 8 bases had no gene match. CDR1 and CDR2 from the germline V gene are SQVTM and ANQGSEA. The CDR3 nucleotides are TGCAGCGTTGTGGCCAGCGGGAGTGGAGAGACCCAGTACTTC. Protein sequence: CSVVASGSGETQYF. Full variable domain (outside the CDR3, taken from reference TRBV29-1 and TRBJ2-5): SAVISQKPSRDICQRGTSLTIQCQVDSQVTMMFWYRQQPGQSLTLIATANQGSEATYESGFVIDKFPISRPNLTFSTLTVSNMSPEDSSIYLCSVVASGSGETQYFGPGTRLLVL.

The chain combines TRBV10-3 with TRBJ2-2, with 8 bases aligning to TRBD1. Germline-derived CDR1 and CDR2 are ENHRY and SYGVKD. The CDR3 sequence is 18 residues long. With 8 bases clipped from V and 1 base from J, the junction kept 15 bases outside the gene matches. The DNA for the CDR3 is TGTGCCATCCCGCTAACCGGGGCAGGGGGCTGGAACACCGGGGAGCTGTTTTTT. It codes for CAIPLTGAGGWNTGELFF.

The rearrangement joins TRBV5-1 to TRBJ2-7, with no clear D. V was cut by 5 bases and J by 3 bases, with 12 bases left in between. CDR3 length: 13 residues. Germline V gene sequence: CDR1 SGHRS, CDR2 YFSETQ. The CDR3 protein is CASRSDDYYEQYF. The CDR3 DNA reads TGCGCCAGCAGATCGGACGATTACTACGAGCAGTACTTC.

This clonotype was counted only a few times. CDR3 coding DNA: TGTGCCAGCAGTTCCCCTGACAGGCCATCTCAAGAGACCCAGTACTTC. Protein: CASSSPDRPSQETQYF. This chain joins TRBV28 and TRBJ2-5, with a possible D match to TRBD1 (6 bases). In germline, CDR1 is MDHEN, CDR2 SYDVKM. The CDR3 consists of 16 residues. Between the trimmed V and J ends, which lost 4 bases and 2 bases, there was a span of 17 bases. The whole variable domain, filled in from reference TRBV28 and TRBJ2-5, reads DVKVTQSSRYLVKRTGEKVFLECVQDMDHENMFWYRQDPGLGLRLIYFSYDVKMKEKGDIPEGYSVSREKKERFSLILESASTNQTSMYLCASSSPDRPSQETQYFGPGTRLLVL.

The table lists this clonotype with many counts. The CDR3 is CASSFGQGAIGGETQYF. The DNA of the CDR3 is TGTGCCAGCAGTTTTGGGCAGGGGGCTATAGGTGGAGAGACCCAGTACTTC. The gene calls are TRBV12-3 or TRBV12-4 and TRBJ2-5; 8 positions match TRBD1. The CDR3 has 17 residues. Trimming removed 3 bases from V and 4 bases from J; junction bases left unmatched: 13.

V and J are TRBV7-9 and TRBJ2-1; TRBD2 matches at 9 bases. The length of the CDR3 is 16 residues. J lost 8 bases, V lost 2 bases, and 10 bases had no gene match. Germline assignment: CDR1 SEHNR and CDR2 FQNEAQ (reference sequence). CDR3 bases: TGTGCCAGCAGCTTATTAGCGGGAGTGGGCGTCGATGAGCAGTTCTTC. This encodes CASSLLAGVGVDEQFF.

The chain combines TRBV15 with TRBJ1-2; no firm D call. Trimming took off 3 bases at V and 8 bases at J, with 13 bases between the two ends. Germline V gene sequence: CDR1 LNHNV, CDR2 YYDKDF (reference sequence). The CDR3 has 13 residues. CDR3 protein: CATSRDFLVGYTF. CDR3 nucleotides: TGTGCCACCAGCAGGGATTTTCTAGTGGGCTACACCTTC.

The CDR3 DNA reads as TGTGCCAGCAGTCGTACAGGGGGCAAGTATGGCTACACCTTC. It translates to CASSRTGGKYGYTF. The rearrangement links TRBV6-1 to TRBJ1-2; 9 nucleotides agree with TRBD1. The CDR3 spans 14 residues. V trimming: 5 bases; J trimming: 5 bases; junction bases outside the gene matches: 6. The germline V gene encodes CDR1 MNHNS and CDR2 SASEGT.

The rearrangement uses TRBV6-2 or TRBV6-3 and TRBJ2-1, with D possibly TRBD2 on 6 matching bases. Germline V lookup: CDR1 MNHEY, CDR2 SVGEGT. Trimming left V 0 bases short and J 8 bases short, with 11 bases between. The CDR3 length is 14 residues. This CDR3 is CASSYSLATDEQFF. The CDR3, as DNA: TGTGCCAGCAGTTACTCACTAGCTACGGATGAGCAGTTCTTC.

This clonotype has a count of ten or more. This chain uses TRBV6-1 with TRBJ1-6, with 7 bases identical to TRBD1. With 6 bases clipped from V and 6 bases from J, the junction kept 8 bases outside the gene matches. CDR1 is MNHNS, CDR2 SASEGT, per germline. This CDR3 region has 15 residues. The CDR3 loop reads CASSRGSVANSPLHF. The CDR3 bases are TGTGCCAGCAGCAGGGGGTCTGTAGCTAATTCACCCCTCCACTTT.

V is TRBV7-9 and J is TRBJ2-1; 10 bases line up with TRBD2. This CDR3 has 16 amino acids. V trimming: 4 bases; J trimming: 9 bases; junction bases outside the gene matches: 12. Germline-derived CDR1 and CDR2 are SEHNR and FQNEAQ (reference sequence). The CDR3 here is CASSSWSGRATSEQFF. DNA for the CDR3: TGTGCCAGCAGCTCATGGAGCGGGAGGGCCACAAGTGAGCAGTTCTTC.

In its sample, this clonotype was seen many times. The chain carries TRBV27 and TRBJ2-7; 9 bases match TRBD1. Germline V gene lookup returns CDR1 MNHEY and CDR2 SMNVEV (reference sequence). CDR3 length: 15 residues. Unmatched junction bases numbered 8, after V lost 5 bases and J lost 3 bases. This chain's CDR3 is CASSPTGQGYYEQYF. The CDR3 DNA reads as TGTGCCAGCAGTCCAACAGGACAGGGGTACTACGAGCAGTACTTC.

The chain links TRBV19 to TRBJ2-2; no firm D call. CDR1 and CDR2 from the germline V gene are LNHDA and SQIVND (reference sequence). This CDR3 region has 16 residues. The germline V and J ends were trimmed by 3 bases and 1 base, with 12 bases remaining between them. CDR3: CASSMSKYGNTGELFF. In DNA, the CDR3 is TGTGCCAGTAGTATGTCTAAATACGGGAACACCGGGGAGCTGTTTTTT.